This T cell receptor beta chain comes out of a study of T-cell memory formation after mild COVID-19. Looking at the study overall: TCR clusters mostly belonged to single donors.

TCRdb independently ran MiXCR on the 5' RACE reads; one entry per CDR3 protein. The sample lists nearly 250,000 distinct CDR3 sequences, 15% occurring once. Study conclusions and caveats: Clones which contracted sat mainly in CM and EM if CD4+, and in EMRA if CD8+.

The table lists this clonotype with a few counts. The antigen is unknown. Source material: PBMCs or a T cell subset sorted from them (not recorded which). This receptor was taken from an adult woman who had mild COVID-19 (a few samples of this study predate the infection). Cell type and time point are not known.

The CDR3: CASSARFQARGGKDTEAFF. The CDR3 DNA reads as TGTGCCAGCAGTGCAAGGTTTCAGGCCAGAGGTGGTAAGGACACTGAAGCTTTCTTT. V gene TRBV6-4 combines with J gene TRBJ1-1, with D unresolved. V lost 4 bases, J lost 3 bases, and 27 bases lay in between. Germline V gene lookup returns CDR1 MRHNA and CDR2 SNTAGT. This CDR3 contains 19 residues.